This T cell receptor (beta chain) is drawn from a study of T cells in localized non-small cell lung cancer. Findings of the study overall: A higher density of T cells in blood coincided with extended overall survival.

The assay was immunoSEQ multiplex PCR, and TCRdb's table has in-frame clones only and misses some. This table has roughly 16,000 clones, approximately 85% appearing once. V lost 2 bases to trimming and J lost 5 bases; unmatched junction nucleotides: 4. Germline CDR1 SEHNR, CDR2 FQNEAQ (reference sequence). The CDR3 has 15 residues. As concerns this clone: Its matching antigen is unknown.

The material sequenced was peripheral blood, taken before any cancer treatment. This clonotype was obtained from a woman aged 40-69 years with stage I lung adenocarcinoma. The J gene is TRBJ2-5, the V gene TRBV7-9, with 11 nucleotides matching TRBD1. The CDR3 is CASSLWTGGEETQYF. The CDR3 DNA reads TGTGCCAGCAGCTTATGGACAGGGGGCGAGGAGACCCAGTACTTC.